This T cell receptor (beta chain) was identified in a study of vaccination effects on CD4 cells after COVID-19. Clones were sequenced by immunoSEQ multiplex PCR, and TCRdb holds only the in-frame ones, with some missing. The sample consists of under 25,000 clones, approximately 74% of them appearing once. CDR3 length: 15 residues. CDR1 SGDLS and CDR2 YYNGEE come from the germline V gene. Trimming pared 4 bases from V and 3 bases from J, leaving 14 bases between. CD4+ T cells specific for antigen were expanded with viral peptide pools by the ViraFEST assay before sequencing. Upon completion of about ten days in culture, CD4+ T cells were isolated. The person's infection with SARS-CoV-2, confirmed by PCR, took place between March and December 2020. Remarks on this clone: What it binds is unknown.

This clonotype originated in a human donor who had a prior SARS-CoV-2 infection. The rearrangement joins TRBV9 to TRBJ2-1; tentatively, D is TRBD2 (6 bases). The sample here was CD4+ T cells from PBMCs cultured with SARS-CoV-2 spike peptides, taken before COVID-19 vaccination. Here the CDR3 DNA reads TGTGCCAGCAGCCAATCTAGCGCGAACTACAATGAGCAGTTCTTC. Protein product: CASSQSSANYNEQFF.